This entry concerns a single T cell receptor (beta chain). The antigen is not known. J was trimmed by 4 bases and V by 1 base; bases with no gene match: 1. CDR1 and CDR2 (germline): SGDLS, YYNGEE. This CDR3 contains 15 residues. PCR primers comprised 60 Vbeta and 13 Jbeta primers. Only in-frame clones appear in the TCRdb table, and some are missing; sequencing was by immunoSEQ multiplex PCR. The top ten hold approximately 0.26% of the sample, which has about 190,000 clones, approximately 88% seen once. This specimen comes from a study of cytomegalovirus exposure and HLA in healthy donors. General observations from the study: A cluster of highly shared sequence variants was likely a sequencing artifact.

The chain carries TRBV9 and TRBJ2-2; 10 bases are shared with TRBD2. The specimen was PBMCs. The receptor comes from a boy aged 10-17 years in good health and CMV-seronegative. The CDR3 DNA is TGTGCCAGCAGCGTAAGGACTAGCGGCACCGGGGAGCTGTTTTTT. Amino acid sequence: CASSVRTSGTGELFF.